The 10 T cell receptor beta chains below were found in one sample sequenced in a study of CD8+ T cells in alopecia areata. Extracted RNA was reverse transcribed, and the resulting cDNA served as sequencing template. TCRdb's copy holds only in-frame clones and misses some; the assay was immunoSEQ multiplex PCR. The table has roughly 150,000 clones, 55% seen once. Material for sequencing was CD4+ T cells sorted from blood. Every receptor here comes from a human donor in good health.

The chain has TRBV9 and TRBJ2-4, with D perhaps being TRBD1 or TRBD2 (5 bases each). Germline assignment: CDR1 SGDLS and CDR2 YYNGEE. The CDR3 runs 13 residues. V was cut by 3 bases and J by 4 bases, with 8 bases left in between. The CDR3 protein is CASSDRRKNIQYF. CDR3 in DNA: TGTGCCAGCAGCGACAGGAGGAAAAACATTCAGTACTTC.

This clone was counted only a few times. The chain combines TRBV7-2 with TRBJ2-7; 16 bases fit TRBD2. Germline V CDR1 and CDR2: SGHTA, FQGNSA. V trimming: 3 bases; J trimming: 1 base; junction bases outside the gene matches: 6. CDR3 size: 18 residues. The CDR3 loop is CASSLRGTSGRVSYEQYF. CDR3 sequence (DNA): TGTGCCAGCAGCTTGCGTGGGACTAGCGGGAGGGTTTCCTACGAGCAGTACTTC.

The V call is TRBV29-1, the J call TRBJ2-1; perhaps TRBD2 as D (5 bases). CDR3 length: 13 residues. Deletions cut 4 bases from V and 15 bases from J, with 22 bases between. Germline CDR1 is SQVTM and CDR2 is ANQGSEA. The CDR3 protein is CSVGRQLDPRRFF. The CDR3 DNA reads TGCAGCGTTGGGAGACAACTAGATCCGCGGAGGTTCTTC.

CDR3 nucleotide sequence: TGTGCCTGGACCCTGACAGGGGGCCTCACTGAAGCTTTCTTT. Its translation: CAWTLTGGLTEAFF. V gene TRBV30 combines with J gene TRBJ1-1; TRBD1 matches at 10 bases. CDR3 length: 14 residues. The germline V gene has CDR1 GTSNPN and CDR2 SVGIG (reference sequence). The V gene end was trimmed by 4 bases and the J gene end by 4 bases; junction bases not matched to a gene: 6.

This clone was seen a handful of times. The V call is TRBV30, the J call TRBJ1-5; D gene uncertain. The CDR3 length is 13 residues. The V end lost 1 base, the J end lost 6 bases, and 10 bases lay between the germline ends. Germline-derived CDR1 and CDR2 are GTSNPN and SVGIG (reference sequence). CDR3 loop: CAWSATDFQPQHF. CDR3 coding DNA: TGTGCCTGGAGTGCTACTGACTTTCAGCCCCAGCATTTT. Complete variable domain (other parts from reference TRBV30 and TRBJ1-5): SQTIHQWPATLVQPVGSPLSLECTVEGTSNPNLYWYRQAAGRGLQLLFYSVGIGQISSEVPQNLSASRPQDRQFILSSKKLLLSDSGFYLCAWSATDFQPQHFGDGTRLSIL.

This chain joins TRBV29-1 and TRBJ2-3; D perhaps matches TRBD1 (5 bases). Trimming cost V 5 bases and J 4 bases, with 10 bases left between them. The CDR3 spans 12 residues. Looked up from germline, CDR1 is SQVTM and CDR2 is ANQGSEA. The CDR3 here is CSVQGAADTQYF. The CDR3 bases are TGCAGCGTTCAGGGTGCGGCAGATACGCAGTATTTT.

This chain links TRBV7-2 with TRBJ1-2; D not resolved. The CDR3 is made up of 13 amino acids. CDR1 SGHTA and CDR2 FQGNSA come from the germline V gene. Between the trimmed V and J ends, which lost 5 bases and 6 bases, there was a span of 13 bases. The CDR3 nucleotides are TGTGCCAGCAGCCCGGGGAGGGTGGATGGCTACACCTTC. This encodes CASSPGRVDGYTF. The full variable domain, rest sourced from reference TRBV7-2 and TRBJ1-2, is GAGVSQSPSNKVTEKGKDVELRCDPISGHTALYWYRQSLGQGLEFLIYFQGNSAPDKSGLPSDRFSAERTGGSVSTLTIQRTQQEDSAVYLCASSPGRVDGYTFGSGTRLTVV.

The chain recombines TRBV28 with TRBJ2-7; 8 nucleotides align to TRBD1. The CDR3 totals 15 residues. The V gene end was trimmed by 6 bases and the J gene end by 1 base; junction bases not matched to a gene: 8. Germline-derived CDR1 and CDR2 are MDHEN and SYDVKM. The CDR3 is CASSQEGQASYEQYF. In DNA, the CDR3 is TGTGCCAGCAGCCAGGAGGGACAGGCGTCCTACGAGCAGTACTTC.

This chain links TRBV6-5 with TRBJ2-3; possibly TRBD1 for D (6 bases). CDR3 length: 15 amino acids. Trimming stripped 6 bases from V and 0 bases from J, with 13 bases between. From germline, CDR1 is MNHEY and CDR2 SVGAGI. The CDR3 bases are TGTGCCAGCAGCCTACTGGGGGCGAGCACAGATACGCAGTATTTT. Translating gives CASSLLGASTDTQYF.

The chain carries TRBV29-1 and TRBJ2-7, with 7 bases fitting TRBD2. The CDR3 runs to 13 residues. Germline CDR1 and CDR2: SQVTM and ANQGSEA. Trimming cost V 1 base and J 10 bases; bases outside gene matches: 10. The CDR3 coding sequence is TGCAGCGTTGAAGGTGCTAGCGGAGGACCTCAGTACTTC. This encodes CSVEGASGGPQYF.